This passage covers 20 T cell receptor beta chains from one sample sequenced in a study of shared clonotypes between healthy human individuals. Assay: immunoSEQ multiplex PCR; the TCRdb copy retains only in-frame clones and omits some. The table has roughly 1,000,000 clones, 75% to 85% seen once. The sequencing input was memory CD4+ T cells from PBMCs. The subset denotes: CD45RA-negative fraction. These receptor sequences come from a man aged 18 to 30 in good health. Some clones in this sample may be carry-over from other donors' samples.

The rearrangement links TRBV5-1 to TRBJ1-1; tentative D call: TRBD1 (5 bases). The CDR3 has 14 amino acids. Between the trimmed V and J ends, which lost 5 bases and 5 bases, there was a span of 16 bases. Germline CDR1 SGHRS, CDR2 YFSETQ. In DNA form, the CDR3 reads TGCGCCAGCAGGAGTGACAGCTACGGGACTGAAGCTTTCTTT. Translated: CASRSDSYGTEAFF.

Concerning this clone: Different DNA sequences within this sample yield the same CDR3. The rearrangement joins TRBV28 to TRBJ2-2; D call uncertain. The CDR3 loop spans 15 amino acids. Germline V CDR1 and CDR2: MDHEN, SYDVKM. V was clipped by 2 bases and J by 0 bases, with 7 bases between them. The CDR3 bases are TGTGCCAGCAGTTTAATCGGAACGAACACCGGGGAGCTGTTTTTT. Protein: CASSLIGTNTGELFF.

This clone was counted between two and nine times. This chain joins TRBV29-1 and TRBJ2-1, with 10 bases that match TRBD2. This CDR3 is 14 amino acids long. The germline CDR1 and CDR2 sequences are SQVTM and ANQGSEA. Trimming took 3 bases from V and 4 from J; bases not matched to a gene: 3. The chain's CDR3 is CSVDSLAGYNEQFF. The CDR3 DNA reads TGCAGCGTTGATTCACTAGCGGGATACAATGAGCAGTTCTTC.

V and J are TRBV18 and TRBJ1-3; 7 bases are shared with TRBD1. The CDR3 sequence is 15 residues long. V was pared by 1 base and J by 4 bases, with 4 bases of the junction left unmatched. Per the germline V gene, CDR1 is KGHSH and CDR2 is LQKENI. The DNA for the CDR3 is TGTGCCAGCTCACCACAGGGGGCCGGGGGAAACACCATATATTTT. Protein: CASSPQGAGGNTIYF.

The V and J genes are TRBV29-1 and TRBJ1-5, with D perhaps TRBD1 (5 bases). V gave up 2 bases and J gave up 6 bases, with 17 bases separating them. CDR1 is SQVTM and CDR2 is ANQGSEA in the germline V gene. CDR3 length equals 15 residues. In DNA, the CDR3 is TGCAGCGTTGAATTCTCAGGGACCCCCGGTCAGCCCCAGCATTTT. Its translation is CSVEFSGTPGQPQHF. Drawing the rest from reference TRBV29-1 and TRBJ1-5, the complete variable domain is SAVISQKPSRDICQRGTSLTIQCQVDSQVTMMFWYRQQPGQSLTLIATANQGSEATYESGFVIDKFPISRPNLTFSTLTVSNMSPEDSSIYLCSVEFSGTPGQPQHFGDGTRLSIL.

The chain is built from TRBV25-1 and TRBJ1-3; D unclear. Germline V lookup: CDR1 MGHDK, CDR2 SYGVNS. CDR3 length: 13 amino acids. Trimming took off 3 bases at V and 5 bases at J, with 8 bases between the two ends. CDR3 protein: CASSDPGRNTIYF. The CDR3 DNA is TGTGCCAGCAGTGACCCCGGCCGAAACACCATATATTTT.

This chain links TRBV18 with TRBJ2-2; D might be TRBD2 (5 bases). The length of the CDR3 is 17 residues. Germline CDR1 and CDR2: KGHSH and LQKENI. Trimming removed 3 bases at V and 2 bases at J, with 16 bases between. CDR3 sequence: CASSPLRTGKNTGELFF. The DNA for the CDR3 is TGTGCCAGCTCACCTCTAAGGACTGGGAAAAACACCGGGGAGCTGTTTTTT.

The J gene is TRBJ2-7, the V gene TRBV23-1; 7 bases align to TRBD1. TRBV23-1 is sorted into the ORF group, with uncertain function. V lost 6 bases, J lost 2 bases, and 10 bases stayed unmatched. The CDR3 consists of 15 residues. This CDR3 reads CASRLGDRVTYEQYF. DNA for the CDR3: TGCGCCAGCAGATTGGGGGACAGAGTCACCTACGAGCAGTACTTC.

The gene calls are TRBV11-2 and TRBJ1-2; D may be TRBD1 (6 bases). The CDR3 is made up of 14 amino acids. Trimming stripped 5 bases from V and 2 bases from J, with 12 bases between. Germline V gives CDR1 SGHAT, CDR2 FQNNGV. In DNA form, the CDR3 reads TGTGCCAGCAGCCAAGCAGGGGAGAACTATGGCTACACCTTC. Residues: CASSQAGENYGYTF.

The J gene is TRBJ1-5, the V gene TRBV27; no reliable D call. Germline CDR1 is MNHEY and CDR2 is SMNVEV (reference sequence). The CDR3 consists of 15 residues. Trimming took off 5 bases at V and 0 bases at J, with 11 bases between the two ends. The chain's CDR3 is CASSPDDYSNQPQHF. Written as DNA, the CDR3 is TGTGCCAGCAGTCCAGACGATTATAGCAATCAGCCCCAGCATTTT.

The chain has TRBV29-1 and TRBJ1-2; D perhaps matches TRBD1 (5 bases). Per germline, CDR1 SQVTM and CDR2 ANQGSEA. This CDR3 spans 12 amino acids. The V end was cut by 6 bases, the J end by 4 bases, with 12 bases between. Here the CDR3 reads CSVAGSVYGYTF. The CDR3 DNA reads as TGCAGCGTCGCAGGGTCCGTCTATGGCTACACCTTC.

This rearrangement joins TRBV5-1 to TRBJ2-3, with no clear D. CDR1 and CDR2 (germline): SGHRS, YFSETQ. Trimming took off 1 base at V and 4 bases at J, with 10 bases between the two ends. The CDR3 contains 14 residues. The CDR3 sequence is CASSLMGNPDTQYF. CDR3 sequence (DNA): TGCGCCAGCAGCTTGATGGGGAATCCAGATACGCAGTATTTT.

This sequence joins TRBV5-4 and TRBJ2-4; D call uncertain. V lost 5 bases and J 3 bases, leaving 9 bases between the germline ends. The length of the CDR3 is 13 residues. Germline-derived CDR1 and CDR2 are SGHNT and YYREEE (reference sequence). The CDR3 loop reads CASRPSDKNIQYF. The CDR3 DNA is TGTGCCAGCAGGCCCTCCGACAAAAACATTCAGTACTTC.

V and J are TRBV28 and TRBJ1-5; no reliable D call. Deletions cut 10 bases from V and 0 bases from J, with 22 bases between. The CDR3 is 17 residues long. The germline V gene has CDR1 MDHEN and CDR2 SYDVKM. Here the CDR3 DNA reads TGTGCCACACAGAAAAGCCGGCTCCTTTATAGCAATCAGCCCCAGCATTTT. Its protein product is CATQKSRLLYSNQPQHF.

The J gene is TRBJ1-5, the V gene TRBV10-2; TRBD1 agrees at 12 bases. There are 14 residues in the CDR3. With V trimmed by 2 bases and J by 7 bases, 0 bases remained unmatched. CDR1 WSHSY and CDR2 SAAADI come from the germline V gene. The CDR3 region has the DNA TGCGCCAGCAGTGAGGGGACAGGGGGCCAGCCCCAGCATTTT. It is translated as CASSEGTGGQPQHF.

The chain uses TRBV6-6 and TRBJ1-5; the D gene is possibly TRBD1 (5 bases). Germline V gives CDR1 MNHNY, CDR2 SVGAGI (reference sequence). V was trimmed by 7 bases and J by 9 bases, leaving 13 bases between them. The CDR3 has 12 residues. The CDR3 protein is CASTEDRMPQHF. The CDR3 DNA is TGTGCCAGCACCGAAGACAGAATGCCCCAGCATTTT.

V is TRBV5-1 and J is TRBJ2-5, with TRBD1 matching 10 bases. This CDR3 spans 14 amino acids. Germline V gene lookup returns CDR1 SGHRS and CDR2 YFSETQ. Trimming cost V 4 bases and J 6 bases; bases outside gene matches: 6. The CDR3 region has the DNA TGCGCCAGCAGCCGCGGGACAGGGGTGAAGACCCAGTACTTC. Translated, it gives CASSRGTGVKTQYF.

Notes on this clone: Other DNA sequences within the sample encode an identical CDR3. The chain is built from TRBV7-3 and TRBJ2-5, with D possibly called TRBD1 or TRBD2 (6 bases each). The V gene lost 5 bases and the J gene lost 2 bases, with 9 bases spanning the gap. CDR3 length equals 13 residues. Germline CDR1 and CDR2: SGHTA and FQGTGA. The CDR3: CASSPGAQETQYF. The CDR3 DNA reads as TGTGCCAGCAGCCCGGGGGCTCAAGAGACCCAGTACTTC.

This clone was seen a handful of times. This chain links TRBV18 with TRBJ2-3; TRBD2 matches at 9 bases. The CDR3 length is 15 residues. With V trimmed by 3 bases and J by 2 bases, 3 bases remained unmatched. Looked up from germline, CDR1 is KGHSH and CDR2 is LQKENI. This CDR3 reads CASSPLAGITDTQYF. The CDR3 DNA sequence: TGTGCCAGCTCACCTCTAGCGGGAATCACAGATACGCAGTATTTT.

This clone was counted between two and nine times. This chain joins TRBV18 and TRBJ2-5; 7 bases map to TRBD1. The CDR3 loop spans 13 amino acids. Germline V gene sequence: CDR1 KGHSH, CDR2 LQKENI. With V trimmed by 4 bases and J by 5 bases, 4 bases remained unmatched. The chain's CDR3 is CASSQGASETQYF. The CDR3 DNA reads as TGTGCCAGCTCACAGGGGGCCTCTGAGACCCAGTACTTC.